This TCR beta chain was obtained from a study of blood T cell repertoires in COVID-19. Whole-study context: Some COVID-19 samples were acute and others convalescent; all came from the United States, Italy and Spain. Sample material is recorded as cDNA or gDNA derived from T cells, B-cell-depleted T cells, or PBMCs.

In the original analysis: It was from reference gene primer amplification that nucleated cell counts were estimated. The assay was immunoSEQ multiplex PCR, and TCRdb's table has in-frame clones only and misses some. V and J calls and clone size are given by that table; D and trimming were obtained from the DNA. The sample shows about 180,000 clones, 80% to 85% of them seen only once. The CDR3 totals 17 residues. The V gene's germline CDR1 is SGHAT and CDR2 FQNNGV. Unmatched junction bases numbered 9, after V lost 2 bases and J lost 3 bases. The Seattle patients joined while their infection was active and were tracked longitudinally afterward. This clone was seen ten or more times. Other DNA sequences in this specimen translate into the identical CDR3.

The sequence derives from a woman aged 40 to 50 with COVID-19, enrolled during active disease. What was sequenced was peripheral blood. V usage is TRBV11-2 and J usage is TRBJ2-3, with 9 bases identical to TRBD1. CDR3 sequence (DNA): TGTGCCAGCAGCTTACGAACCGGGACAGGGTCGACAGATACGCAGTATTTT. Residues: CASSLRTGTGSTDTQYF.